A selection of T cell receptor beta chains follows, all from one sample in a study of CD8 T cells in ankylosing spondylitis. TCRdb itself ran the 5' RACE reads through MiXCR, one entry per CDR3 protein. In the table there are approximately 290,000 distinct CDR3 sequences, around 20% of which are singletons. Sequencing input: blood, either unsorted or a sorted T cell fraction (not recorded which). Receptor source: a female donor with ankylosing spondylitis or in good health (not recorded which). Each CDR3 is given with its conserved first and last residue. Not all rows give a size; the values are once, few, many and, for expanded clones, a class.

j_gene	abundance	v_gene	CDR3aa
TRBJ2-3	few	TRBV10-3	CAIKLDGSTDTQYF
TRBJ2-1	NA	TRBV6-6	CASSFDPSYEQFF
TRBJ1-2	NA	TRBV5-4	CASSWDRLPVYGYTF
TRBJ2-5	many	TRBV29-1	CSVALRQGEAQYF
TRBJ2-5	NA	TRBV2	CASSHDREETQYF
TRBJ2-1	once	TRBV20-1	CSASAGGSYNEQFF
TRBJ2-7	few	TRBV15	CATRPSGGDNEQYF
TRBJ2-3	few	TRBV29-1	CSVTSGGGDTQYF
TRBJ1-1	NA	TRBV7-9	CASSLLQATEAFF
TRBJ2-1	many	TRBV29-1	CSLDRGEGVSYNEQFF
TRBJ2-3	NA	TRBV4-3	CASSQTAGATQYF
TRBJ2-1	NA	TRBV6-5	CASSYSEGLAGRRVEQFF
TRBJ2-7	few	TRBV7-9	CASSPSTGWVYEQYF
TRBJ2-3	many	TRBV7-2	CASSLSVSTDTQYF
TRBJ2-2	NA	TRBV28	CASSGFTGELFF
TRBJ2-3	few	TRBV7-2	CASSPQGSSTDTQYF
TRBJ2-3	many	TRBV28	CASSPYKGAGKGADTQYF
TRBJ2-3	NA	TRBV4-2	CASSQVLAGGTDTQYF
TRBJ2-7	NA	TRBV5-4	CASSGGYEQYF
TRBJ2-2	NA	TRBV6-6	CASSRLFGGELFF
TRBJ2-7	few	TRBV3-1	CASSRRLAGVSSYEQYF
TRBJ2-3	few	TRBV6-1	CASSQTGTGLGDTQYF
TRBJ2-7	NA	TRBV29-1	CSVEERSTRSEQYF